These T cell receptor beta chains were read from a single sample in a study of T-cell reconstitution after alpha-beta-depleted transplantation in children. TCRdb called the PCR reads again in MiXCR, with one record for every CDR3 protein. The table lists around 600,000 distinct CDR3 sequences, 23% of them singletons, with roughly an eighth in the top ten. The material was PBMCs, mostly from graft donor cells, obtained 360 days after TCRalphabeta/CD19-depleted stem cell transplant. The receptor source for this set is a boy under two years old who had a stem cell transplant for acute myeloid leukemia, so the T cells may come from the graft donor. Both conserved end residues are part of each CDR3.

v_call	cdr3_aa
TRBV11-2	CASSSGINPHEKLFF
TRBV10-3	CAISGGGQANQPQHF
TRBV20-1	CSARARTGAVTAAYEQYF
TRBV4-1	CASSPGGRGGEQFF
TRBV6-1	CASSTGLRYTGELFF
TRBV20-1	CSASRGAGELFF
TRBV7-2	CASSLKGRSDTQYF
TRBV7-2	CASSRKGGARDTQYF
TRBV20-1	CSARKGVRGQPQHF
TRBV25-1	CASRDQGSTGELFF
TRBV6-2/TRBV6-3	CASSHNRDRGAHTDTQYF
TRBV28	CASSLYPGRDGSTDTQYF
TRBV20-1	CSARASPGGANVLTF
TRBV11-2	CASSLVRGPEAFF
TRBV25-1	CASSELLTSGRPSTDTQYF
TRBV10-2	CASSEMTGRGYYGYTF
TRBV25-1	CASSGGQFTGELFF
TRBV20-1	CSARGVGTGNEKLFF
TRBV5-1	CASREGALANEKLFF
TRBV5-5	CASSLSGTSPLTGELFF
TRBV12-3/TRBV12-4	CASSYRPEIDSTDTQYF
TRBV7-8	CASSLEGQLYDGYTF
TRBV29-1	CSVESQFYGYTF
TRBV6-2/TRBV6-3	CASSYSGLAYTGELFF
TRBV19	CASSIMGRSGSSYNEQFF
TRBV20-1	CSANRDSPLHF
TRBV20-1	CSARSPNSYEQYF
TRBV4-3	CASSQDRNYGYTF
TRBV29-1	CSVERQGAGELFF
TRBV6-1	CASSPRGVAGELFF
TRBV24-1	CATSDSSSGRLETQYF
TRBV9	CASSPPPGRDQETQYF
TRBV12-3/TRBV12-4	CASSLVSTDTQYF
TRBV29-1	CSVVYQETQYF
TRBV12-3/TRBV12-4	CASSLPTATAFF
TRBV28	CASRGTSADQETQYF
TRBV7-8	CASSPGGGGAYEQYF
TRBV7-9	CASSSRRGQLMNTEAFF
TRBV4-2	CASSQSPTGNQETQYF
TRBV12-3/TRBV12-4	CASSSRGLKSYEQYF
TRBV19	CASSLTSWSNSPLHF
TRBV20-1	CSAPQDRKAFF
TRBV12-3/TRBV12-4	CASSFGRGGNEQFF
TRBV7-8	CASMTRDRGQETQYF
TRBV6-5	CASSYRDRGSNEQYF
TRBV20-1	CSARDEWSYGYTF
TRBV7-2	CASSLEAATEAFF